This TCR beta chain was captured in a study of Ad26.COV2.S vaccination and SARS-CoV-2 variants. In the study overall: Participants got Ad26.COV2.S intramuscularly, once or twice 56 days apart.

Looked up from germline, CDR1 is SGHKS and CDR2 is YYEKEE (reference sequence). Trimming removed 1 base from V and 2 bases from J; junction bases left unmatched: 5. The CDR3 covers 16 residues. Described treatment: approximately 18 received Ad26.COV2.S at low or high dose, single or two shots; roughly five received placebo; per-sample allocation not given. Repertoires come from day 63 after the first vaccine or placebo injection. Aged 18-55 years, donor was enrolled in Boston around 2020. Vaccine was an Ad26 vector expressing Wuhan-strain SARS-CoV-2 spike. General study points: Vaccinated individuals (as opposed to placebo recipients) had higher spike-specific TCR breadth.

As to this clone: The antigen remains undetermined.

Only in-frame clones appear in the TCRdb table, and some are missing; sequencing was by immunoSEQ multiplex PCR. The top ten hold 1.9% of the sample, which has 350,000 to 450,000 clones, approximately 90% seen once. The V call is TRBV5-5, the J call TRBJ2-3; 9 nucleotides match TRBD2. This sequence originates from a person aged 18-60 years who received the Ad26.COV2.S COVID-19 vaccine or a placebo. Sequencing was performed on peripheral blood, taken in a trial of Ad26.COV2.S vaccine versus placebo. The CDR3 loop reads CASSLRAGGSTDTQYF. In DNA, the CDR3 is TGTGCCAGCAGCTTGAGAGCGGGAGGTTCCACAGATACGCAGTATTTT.